This TCR beta chain was documented in a study of human T cells and chemical hapten exposure. From the RACE reads, TCRdb called clonotypes with MiXCR, one entry per CDR3 protein. The table includes approximately 80,000 distinct CDR3 sequences, roughly 15% detected once. Time point specified: pre-sensitization, week 0. Treatment defined: therapeutic diphenylcyclopropenone sensitization with weekly scalp DPC. The source of this sequence is a woman in her forties or fifties with alopecia areata. Some clones in this sample may be carry-over from other donors' samples. Sequences were derived from whole blood, sampled in connection with sensitization to the hapten diphenylcyclopropenone (DPC).

CDR3 sequence (DNA): TGTGCCAGTAGTTCCCTGGCGGCCCTCGCCAATCAGCCCCAGCATTTT. Its translation is CASSSLAALANQPQHF. The chain couples TRBV19 to TRBJ1-5; D uncertain. The V gene's germline CDR1 is LNHDA and CDR2 SQIVND (reference sequence). The CDR3 contains 16 residues. V was shortened by 5 bases and J by 3 bases, with 17 bases between the two germline ends. Full variable domain (remainder filled in from reference TRBV19 and TRBJ1-5): DGGITQSPKYLFRKEGQNVTLSCEQNLNHDAMYWYRQDPGQGLRLIYYSQIVNDFQKGDIAEGYSVSREKKESFPLTVTSAQKNPTAFYLCASSSLAALANQPQHFGDGTRLSIL.